This T cell receptor (beta chain) was sequenced for a study of shared clonotypes between healthy human individuals. This CDR3 comprises 13 residues. V lost 2 bases, J lost 7 bases, and 9 bases lay in between. Germline V gene data show CDR1 as MNHNY and CDR2 as SVGAGI (reference sequence). Sequenced by immunoSEQ multiplex PCR; TCRdb stores in-frame clones only, minus some. The table records roughly 660,000 clones, roughly 88% of them present only once. The TCR sequence derives from a man younger than 35 in good health. Some clones in this sample may be carry-over from other donors' samples. Sequenced input: memory CD8+ T cells from PBMCs. Subset denoted: CD45RO+ cells pooled with CCR7-negative TemRA cells. The chain has TRBV6-6 and TRBJ1-5; no reliable D call. The CDR3 DNA follows: TGTGCCAGCAGTTACGGCTTAACCCAGCCCCAGCATTTT. This encodes CASSYGLTQPQHF.